This T cell receptor (beta chain) comes out of a study of shared clonotypes between healthy human individuals. On the study more broadly: CD4 naive and memory got three plates each, CD8 naive two, CD8 memory one. General study points: Some naive CD4 clonotypes, around 5%, turned up in common across a few donors. Collection of samples was limited to blood; tissue repertoires likely differ.

Generated by immunoSEQ multiplex PCR, the TCRdb table keeps only in-frame clones and is missing some. In the table there are more than 80,000 clones, roughly two thirds of which are singletons. The CDR3 is 12 amino acids. Germline V gene lookup returns CDR1 MDHEN and CDR2 SYDVKM. Notes on this clone: Its antigen is undetermined.

The material sequenced was memory CD8+ T cells sorted from blood. Subset: CD45RO+ cells pooled with CCR7-negative TemRA cells. The source of this sequence is a man aged 30-40 years in good health. The gene calls are TRBV28 and TRBJ2-7; D is perhaps TRBD2 (5 bases). The CDR3 spells CAVEGAPYEQYF. In DNA form, the CDR3 reads TGTGCAGTTGAGGGAGCACCCTACGAGCAGTACTTC.